The 8 T cell receptor beta chains listed next were all sequenced from one sample in a study of blood T cell repertoires in COVID-19. Repertoires were generated with immunoSEQ multiplex PCR, while TCRdb's copy carries only in-frame clones and drops some. This repertoire shows 77,000 or so clones, around 80% found once; its top ten account for 28%. The sample comprised peripheral blood. Every receptor here comes from a woman older than 75 with active or convalescent COVID-19.

This chain connects TRBV4-3 to TRBJ1-1; TRBD1 agrees at 12 bases. Germline V gene lookup returns CDR1 LGHNA and CDR2 YSLEER. V lost 5 bases to trimming and J lost 3 bases; unmatched junction nucleotides: 7. The CDR3 has 16 amino acids. The CDR3 reads CASSYGTGGADTEAFF. The CDR3 DNA reads TGCGCCAGCAGCTACGGGACAGGGGGCGCGGACACTGAAGCTTTCTTT.

The V call is TRBV27, the J call TRBJ1-4; D unresolved. CDR1 is MNHEY, CDR2 SMNVEV, per germline (reference sequence). The CDR3 consists of 14 residues. V was shortened by 9 bases and J by 4 bases, with 15 bases between the two germline ends. CDR3: CASRTAAGNEKLFF. In DNA, the CDR3 is TGTGCCAGTAGGACGGCCGCGGGTAATGAAAAACTGTTTTTT. Full variable domain (missing parts from reference TRBV27 and TRBJ1-4): EAQVTQNPRYLITVTGKKLTVTCSQNMNHEYMSWYRQDPGLGLRQIYYSMNVEVTDKGDVPEGYKVSRKEKRNFPLILESPSPNQTSLYFCASRTAAGNEKLFFGSGTQLSVL.

The chain carries TRBV7-9 and TRBJ1-5; D is possibly TRBD1 (5 bases). CDR1 and CDR2 (germline): SEHNR, FQNEAQ (reference sequence). V was trimmed by 1 base and J by 5 bases, leaving 9 bases between them. CDR3 length: 14 amino acids. Written as DNA, the CDR3 is TGTGCCAGCAGCTTAGGGGGCGTCCATCAGCCCCAGCATTTT. This codes for CASSLGGVHQPQHF. Full variable domain (remainder filled in from reference TRBV7-9 and TRBJ1-5): DTGVSQNPRHKITKRGQNVTFRCDPISEHNRLYWYRQTLGQGPEFLTYFQNEAQLEKSRLLSDRFSAERPKGSFSTLEIQRTEQGDSAMYLCASSLGGVHQPQHFGDGTRLSIL.

J is TRBJ2-1 and V is TRBV6-5; 8 positions agree with TRBD2. The CDR3 consists of 14 residues. Per the germline V gene, CDR1 is MNHEY and CDR2 is SVGAGI. Trimming removed 8 bases from V and 2 bases from J; junction bases left unmatched: 5. The CDR3 region is CASRRGDAYNEQFF. CDR3 coding DNA: TGTGCCAGCCGGCGGGGGGACGCCTACAATGAGCAGTTCTTC.

As DNA, the CDR3 is TGTGCCAGCAGTTACAGTTCAGGAGAGACCCAGTACTTC. Amino acid sequence: CASSYSSGETQYF. V and J are TRBV6-5 and TRBJ2-5, with D unclear. Trimming left V 2 bases short and J 4 bases short, with 8 bases between. CDR1 and CDR2 from the germline V gene are MNHEY and SVGAGI. CDR3 length: 13 amino acids.

The chain recombines TRBV6-2 or TRBV6-3 with TRBJ1-5, with unresolved D. The CDR3 runs 14 residues. Germline-derived CDR1 and CDR2 are MNHEY and SVGEGT. V gave up 2 bases and J gave up 4 bases, with 9 bases separating them. The CDR3 nucleotides are TGTGCCAGCAGTTACCACAGTTTTAATCAGCCCCAGCATTTT. Translating gives CASSYHSFNQPQHF.

This clone appeared a few times. V gene TRBV27 combines with J gene TRBJ1-1, with a weak D call TRBD1 (5 bases). This CDR3 region has 14 residues. CDR1 and CDR2 from the germline V gene are MNHEY and SMNVEV (reference sequence). V lost 7 bases and J lost 1, with 13 bases in between. CDR3 amino acids: CASNFVGANTEAFF. The CDR3 region has the DNA TGTGCCAGCAATTTTGTTGGGGCGAACACTGAAGCTTTCTTT.

The V and J genes are TRBV2 and TRBJ2-4; 11 bases align to TRBD2. After removal of 6 bases from V and 7 bases from J, the junction contained 14 bases not matched to a gene. The germline gives CDR1 SNHLY, CDR2 FYNNEI. The CDR3 covers 17 residues. Here the CDR3 DNA reads TGTGCCAGCAGACCTTTTATAGCGGGGGGGCTATCGAACATTCAGTACTTC. It translates to CASRPFIAGGLSNIQYF. The full variable domain, its missing parts supplied by reference TRBV2 and TRBJ2-4, is EPEVTQTPSHQVTQMGQEVILRCVPISNHLYFYWYRQILGQKVEFLVSFYNNEISEKSEIFDDQFSVERPDGSNFTLKIRSTKLEDSAMYFCASRPFIAGGLSNIQYFGAGTRLSVL.